Listed below are T cell receptor beta chains from one sample, sequenced in a study of control samples from healthy donors and cancer patients. TCRdb's table, derived via immunoSEQ multiplex PCR, lists solely in-frame clones and lacks some. Among 65,000 to 75,000 clones, approximately 84% were seen once, and the ten largest hold around 3.8%. The source material was blood. These receptors all stem from a woman in her fifties or sixties in good health. Both conserved end residues are part of each CDR3. D genes are given only for firm matches. Expanded clones get a size class; other rows say once, few or many, or leave the size out.

D gene	J gene	V gene	clone size	CDR3 length	CDR3 DNA	CDR3 protein
NA	TRBJ1-5	TRBV7-9	NA	17	TGTGCCAGCAGCTTAGCATCCGGGACCGATAGCAATCAGCCCCAGCATTTT	CASSLASGTDSNQPQHF
NA	TRBJ1-6	TRBV1	few	15	TGCACCAGCAGCCAAGCAGGTTTTTCGGTTTCACCCCTCCACTTT	CTSSQAGFSVSPLHF
NA	TRBJ1-4	TRBV6-5	NA	15	TGTGCCAGCAGTTATAATGGACGCCGGTCCGAAAAACTGTTTTTT	CASSYNGRRSEKLFF
TRBD1	TRBJ2-5	TRBV29-1	NA	14	TGCAGCGCCGCACAGGGGTCGGGCCAAGAGACCCAGTACTTC	CSAAQGSGQETQYF
TRBD2	TRBJ2-2	TRBV6-6	NA	15	TGTGCCAGCAGGCCGACTAGCGCGAACACCGGGGAGCTGTTTTTT	CASRPTSANTGELFF
NA	TRBJ2-5	TRBV2	NA	13	TGTGCCAGCAGTGGGTGGCAACCCGGGACCCAGTACTTC	CASSGWQPGTQYF
NA	TRBJ1-1	TRBV27	NA	16	TGTGCCAGCAGTTTAAGGGCCTCACAGAGGGACACTGAAGCTTTCTTT	CASSLRASQRDTEAFF
NA	TRBJ2-7	TRBV10-3	NA	18	TGTGCCATCAGTGAGTCGCCCGGTAAGCGACCACACTCCTACGAGCAGTACTTC	CAISESPGKRPHSYEQYF
NA	TRBJ2-4	TRBV5-1	NA	15	TGCGCCAGCAGCCAACACGACTATACCAAAAACATTCAGTACTTC	CASSQHDYTKNIQYF
NA	TRBJ2-2	TRBV27	NA	15	TGTGCCAGCAGTTGGATAGGGAAGGACACCGGGGAGCTGTTTTTT	CASSWIGKDTGELFF
NA	TRBJ2-5	TRBV28	NA	15	TGTGCCAGCAGCCTGACCCTCGTCGAGCAAGAGACCCAGTACTTC	CASSLTLVEQETQYF
NA	TRBJ1-4	TRBV24-1	NA	15	TGTGCCACCATTCTACTATGGGGTAGGGGTGAAAAACTGTTTTTT	CATILLWGRGEKLFF
TRBD1	TRBJ2-5	TRBV6-5	once	13	TGTGCCAGCTTACAGGGGATACAAGAGACCCAGTACTTC	CASLQGIQETQYF
NA	TRBJ1-1	TRBV19	NA	13	TGTGCCAGTAGTATAGAGGTAAACACTGAAGCTTTCTTT	CASSIEVNTEAFF
NA	TRBJ2-4	TRBV21-1	NA	15	TGTGCCAGCAGCAAAGAGTCTAGCAGCGGGGACATTCAGTACTTC	CASSKESSSGDIQYF
TRBD1	TRBJ1-3	TRBV10-3	NA	15	TGTGCCATCAGTCCCCAAAGGGGGCAAGGAAACACCATATATTTT	CAISPQRGQGNTIYF
TRBD2	TRBJ2-3	TRBV10-3	NA	15	TGTGCCATCAGTGGACTAGCGGGGACCACAGATACGCAGTATTTT	CAISGLAGTTDTQYF
NA	TRBJ2-1	TRBV21-1	once	16	TGCTCAGACAGGAACCTTGAAAGAAGGGGGTACAATGAGCAGTTCTTC	CSDRNLERRGYNEQFF
NA	TRBJ2-3	TRBV2	NA	13	TGTGCCAGCTACAGGGCGCGCACAGATACGCAGTATTTT	CASYRARTDTQYF
TRBD1	TRBJ1-1	TRBV7-9	NA	16	TGTGCCAGCAGCTTAGGGACAGGGGCCACGAACACTGAAGCTTTCTTT	CASSLGTGATNTEAFF
NA	TRBJ1-1	TRBV28	NA	11	TGTGCCAGCAGTTTGGGCACTGAAGCTTTCTTT	CASSLGTEAFF
TRBD2	TRBJ2-3	TRBV10-3	few	16	TGTGCCATCAGTGGAACCCTAGCGGGAGGCACAGATACGCAGTATTTT	CAISGTLAGGTDTQYF
TRBD1	TRBJ1-1	TRBV6-5	NA	13	TGTGCCAGCAGCCTGACAGGGAATACTGAAGCTTTCTTT	CASSLTGNTEAFF
TRBD1	TRBJ1-1	TRBV6-5	NA	15	TGTGCCAGCAGACACCGGGACAGCAAGAACACTGAAGCTTTCTTT	CASRHRDSKNTEAFF
NA	TRBJ1-6	TRBV2	NA	14	TGTGCCAGCCGCCGGGGCGATTATAATTCACCCCTCCACTTT	CASRRGDYNSPLHF
TRBD1	TRBJ1-1	TRBV6-5	few	14	TGTGCCAGCAGTTCCCGGGACAGTTGGACTGAAGCTTTCTTT	CASSSRDSWTEAFF
NA	TRBJ1-5	TRBV6-1	NA	17	TGTGCCAGCAGTGCAGCGGGCGGGGACTATAGCAATCAGCCCCAGCATTTT	CASSAAGGDYSNQPQHF
NA	TRBJ1-1	TRBV28	NA	14	TGTGCCAGCAGTTTATCTCCCGCCCAGGCTGAAGCTTTCTTT	CASSLSPAQAEAFF
NA	TRBJ1-1	TRBV28	NA	12	TGTGCCAGCAGCTCCCGGGAGTTAGAAGCTTTCTTT	CASSSRELEAFF
NA	TRBJ2-7	TRBV9	NA	15	TGTGCCAGCAGCGTAGGACTGGGACGCTACTACGAGCAGTACTTC	CASSVGLGRYYEQYF
NA	TRBJ1-4	TRBV5-4	NA	11	TGTGCCAGCAGCTTGAATGAAAAACTGTTTTTT	CASSLNEKLFF
NA	TRBJ1-2	TRBV18	NA	14	TGTGCCAGCTCACCACCCGCGGGCCTCTATGGCTACACCTTC	CASSPPAGLYGYTF
TRBD2	TRBJ2-1	TRBV7-8	NA	16	TGTGCCAGCAGCTTAGTCGCGGGAGGGCCGGGGAATGAGCAGTTCTTC	CASSLVAGGPGNEQFF
TRBD2	TRBJ2-5	TRBV13	NA	13	TGTGCCAGCAGCTTTACTAGCGGGCTCTCCCAGTACTTC	CASSFTSGLSQYF
NA	TRBJ1-3	TRBV7-8	few	16	TGTGCCAGCAGCCAACGCACAGGAACCTCTGGAAACACCATATATTTT	CASSQRTGTSGNTIYF
NA	TRBJ2-6	TRBV5-1	once	13	TGCGCCAGCAGCTGGGAAGGGGCCAACGTCCTGACTTTC	CASSWEGANVLTF
NA	TRBJ2-1	TRBV11-2	NA	13	TGTGCCAGCAGCCCGACTAGTTACAATGAGCAGTTCTTC	CASSPTSYNEQFF
NA	TRBJ2-3	TRBV19	NA	15	TGTGCCAGTAGTATAAGTGCCAGGGGGGGAGATACGCAGTATTTT	CASSISARGGDTQYF
NA	TRBJ1-1	TRBV7-9	NA	16	TGTGCCAGCAGCCCCCCCCCGGGAGCGATGAACACTGAAGCTTTCTTT	CASSPPPGAMNTEAFF
NA	TRBJ1-2	TRBV6-6	NA	12	TGTGCCAGCAGTTACAAGGGGTATGGCTACACCTTC	CASSYKGYGYTF
NA	TRBJ2-1	TRBV4-1	NA	14	TGCGCCAGCAGCCAAGATCTTTGGCGGAATGAGCAGTTCTTC	CASSQDLWRNEQFF
NA	TRBJ1-3	TRBV12-3/TRBV12-4	NA	12	TGTGCCAGCAGAACACCAGGGGACACCATATATTTT	CASRTPGDTIYF
TRBD1	TRBJ2-2	TRBV24-1	NA	15	TGTGCCACCAGTAATACCGACAGGGACACCGGGGAGCTGTTTTTT	CATSNTDRDTGELFF